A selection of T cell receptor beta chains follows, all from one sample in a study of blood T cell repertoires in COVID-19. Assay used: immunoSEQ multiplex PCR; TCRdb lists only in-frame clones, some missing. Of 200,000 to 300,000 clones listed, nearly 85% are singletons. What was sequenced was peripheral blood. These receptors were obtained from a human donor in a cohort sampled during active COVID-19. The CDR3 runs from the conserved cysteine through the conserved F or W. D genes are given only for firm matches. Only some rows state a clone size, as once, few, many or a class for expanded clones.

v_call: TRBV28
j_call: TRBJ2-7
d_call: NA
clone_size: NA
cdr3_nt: TGTGCCAGCAGTTTCCCAGGGGCCTCGGACGAGCAGTACTTC
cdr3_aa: CASSFPGASDEQYF

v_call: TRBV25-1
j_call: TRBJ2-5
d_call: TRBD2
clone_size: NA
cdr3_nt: TGTGCCAGCAGTGAATATGGGCGGGGGGGCCAAGAGACCCAGTACTTC
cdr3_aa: CASSEYGRGGQETQYF

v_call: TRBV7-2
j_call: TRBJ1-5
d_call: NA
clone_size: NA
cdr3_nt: TGTGCCAGCAGCTTAGTAGACAATCAGCCCCAGCATTTT
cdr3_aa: CASSLVDNQPQHF

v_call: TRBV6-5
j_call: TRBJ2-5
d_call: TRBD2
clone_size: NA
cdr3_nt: TGTGCCAGCAGTTACAGTAGCGGGGGCCGGGAGACCCAGTACTTC
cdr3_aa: CASSYSSGGRETQYF

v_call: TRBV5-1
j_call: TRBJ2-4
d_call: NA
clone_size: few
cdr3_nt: TGCGCCAGCAGCTTAAGTGACATGCCAAAAAACATTCAGTACTTC
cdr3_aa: CASSLSDMPKNIQYF

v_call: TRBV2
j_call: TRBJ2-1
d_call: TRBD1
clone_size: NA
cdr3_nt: TGTGCCAGCAGTATAGGACAGGGAGGAGAGCAGTTCTTC
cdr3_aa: CASSIGQGGEQFF

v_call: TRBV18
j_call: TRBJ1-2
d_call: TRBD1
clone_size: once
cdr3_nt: TGTGCCAGCTCACCACAACAGGGGGCTGGCTACACCTTC
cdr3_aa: CASSPQQGAGYTF

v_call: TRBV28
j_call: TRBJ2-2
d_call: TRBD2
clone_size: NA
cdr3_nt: TGTGCCAGCAGGGGAGTGGCTAGCGGGAGGGTAGAAACCGGGGAGCTGTTTTTT
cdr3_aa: CASRGVASGRVETGELFF

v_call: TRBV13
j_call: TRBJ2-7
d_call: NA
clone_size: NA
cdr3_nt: TGTGCCAGCAGCCGCGGACGGGGACTTTGGGGAGAGGACGAGCAGTACTTC
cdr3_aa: CASSRGRGLWGEDEQYF

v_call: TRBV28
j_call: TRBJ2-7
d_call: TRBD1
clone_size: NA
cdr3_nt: TGTGCCAGCCTACCCCCGGGACAGGTAGCGAATGACCTCGGCGAGCAGTACTTC
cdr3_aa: CASLPPGQVANDLGEQYF

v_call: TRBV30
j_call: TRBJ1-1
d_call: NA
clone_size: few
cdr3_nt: TGTGCCTGGAGTGTACTGGTTGAAGCTTTCTTT
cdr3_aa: CAWSVLVEAFF

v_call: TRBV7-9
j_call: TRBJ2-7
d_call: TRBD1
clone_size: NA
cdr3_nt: TGTGCCAGCAGCTTAGCATCTGGACAGGGGGGTTACGAGCAGTACTTC
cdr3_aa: CASSLASGQGGYEQYF

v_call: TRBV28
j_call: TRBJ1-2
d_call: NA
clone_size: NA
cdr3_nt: TGTGCCAGCAGGCAGGACTATGGCTACACCTTC
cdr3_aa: CASRQDYGYTF

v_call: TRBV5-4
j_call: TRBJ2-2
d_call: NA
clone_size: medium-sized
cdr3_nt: TGTGCCAGCAGCCTAGACTACTCCGGGGAGCTGTTTTTT
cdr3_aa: CASSLDYSGELFF

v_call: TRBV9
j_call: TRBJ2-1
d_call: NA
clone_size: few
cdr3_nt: TGTGCCAGCAGCCCCGTGACATATAGCTCCTACAATGAGCAGTTCTTC
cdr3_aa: CASSPVTYSSYNEQFF

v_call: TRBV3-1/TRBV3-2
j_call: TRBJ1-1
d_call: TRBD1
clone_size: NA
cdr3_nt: TGTGCCAGCGGGGAACAGGGGGCAGACACTGAAGCTTTCTTT
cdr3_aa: CASGEQGADTEAFF

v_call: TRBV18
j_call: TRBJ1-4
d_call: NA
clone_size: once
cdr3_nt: TGTGCCAGCTCACCACCCGCAGTCGGGGAAAAACTGTTTTTT
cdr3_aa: CASSPPAVGEKLFF

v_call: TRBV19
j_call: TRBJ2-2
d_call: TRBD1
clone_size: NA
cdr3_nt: TGTGCCAGTAGTCGGGACAGGGGGTTTACCGGGGAGCTGTTTTTT
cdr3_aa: CASSRDRGFTGELFF

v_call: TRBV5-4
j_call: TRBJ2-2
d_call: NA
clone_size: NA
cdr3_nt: TGTGCCAGCAGCTTGGATTCGAGAAGGGAGCTGTTTTTT
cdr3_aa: CASSLDSRRELFF

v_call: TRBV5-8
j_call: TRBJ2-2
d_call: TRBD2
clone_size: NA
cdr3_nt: TGTGCCAGCAGCTTTCTAGGACTAGCGGGAAACACCGGGGAGCTGTTTTTT
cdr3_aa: CASSFLGLAGNTGELFF

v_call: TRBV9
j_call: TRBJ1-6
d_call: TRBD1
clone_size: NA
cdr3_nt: TGTGCCAGCAGCGTGGGGACAGATAATTCACCCCTCCACTTT
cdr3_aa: CASSVGTDNSPLHF

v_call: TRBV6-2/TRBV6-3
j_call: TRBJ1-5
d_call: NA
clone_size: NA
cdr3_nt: TGTGCCAGCAGCTTCGCCAGGAATCAGCCCCAGCATTTT
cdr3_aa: CASSFARNQPQHF

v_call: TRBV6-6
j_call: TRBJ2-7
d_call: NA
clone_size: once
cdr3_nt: TGTGCCAGCAGTCGCGGGGAGTCCTACGAGCAGTACTTC
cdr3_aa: CASSRGESYEQYF

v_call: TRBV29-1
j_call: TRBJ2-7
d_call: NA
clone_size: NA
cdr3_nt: TGCAGCGTTGGAAGGGGCTACGAGCAGTACTTC
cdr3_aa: CSVGRGYEQYF

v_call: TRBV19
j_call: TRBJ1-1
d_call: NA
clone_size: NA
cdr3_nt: TGTGCCAGTAGTATCCGAGGAGGGAGGGGTACTGAAGCTTTCTTT
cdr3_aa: CASSIRGGRGTEAFF

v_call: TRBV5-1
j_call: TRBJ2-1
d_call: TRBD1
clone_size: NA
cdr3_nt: TGCGCCAGCAGCTTGTCCGAGACAGGGTTCTACAATGAGCAGTTCTTC
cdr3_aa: CASSLSETGFYNEQFF

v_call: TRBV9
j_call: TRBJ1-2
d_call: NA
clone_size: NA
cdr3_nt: TGTGCCAGCAGCGCCACAGGGACCCACTATGGCTACACCTTC
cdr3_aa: CASSATGTHYGYTF

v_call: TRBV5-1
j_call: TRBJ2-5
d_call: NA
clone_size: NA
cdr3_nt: TGCGCCAGCAATGACGGGGGGCATGCAGAGACCCAGTACTTC
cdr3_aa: CASNDGGHAETQYF

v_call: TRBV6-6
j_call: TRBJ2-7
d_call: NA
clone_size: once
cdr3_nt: TGTGCCAGCAGTTACGCGGGGACGGATTACTACGAGCAGTACTTC
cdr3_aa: CASSYAGTDYYEQYF

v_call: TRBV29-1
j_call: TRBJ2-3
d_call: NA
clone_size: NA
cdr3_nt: TGCAGCGTCGCCGGTGGCACGGGGACTCACACAGATACGCAGTATTTT
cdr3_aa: CSVAGGTGTHTDTQYF

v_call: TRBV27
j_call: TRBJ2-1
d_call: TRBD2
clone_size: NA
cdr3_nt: TGTGCCAGCAGTCCCATCGGGGGGTCGGATGAGCAGTTCTTC
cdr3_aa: CASSPIGGSDEQFF

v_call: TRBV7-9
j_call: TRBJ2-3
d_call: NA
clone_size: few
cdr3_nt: TGTGCCAGCAGCTTCTCGGGTCCAGATACGCAGTATTTT
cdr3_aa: CASSFSGPDTQYF

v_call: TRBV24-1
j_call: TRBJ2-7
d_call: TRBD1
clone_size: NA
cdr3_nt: TGTGCCACCAGTGAGGGGACAGGGTGGGACTACGAGCAGTACTTC
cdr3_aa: CATSEGTGWDYEQYF

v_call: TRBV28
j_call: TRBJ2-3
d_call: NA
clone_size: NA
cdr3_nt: TGTGCCAGCTCTAGTGGGGGGGCTGTGGCAGATACGCAGTATTTT
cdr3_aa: CASSSGGAVADTQYF

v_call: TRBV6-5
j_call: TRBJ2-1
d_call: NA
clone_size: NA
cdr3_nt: TGTGCCAGCAGTTACTCTCGAGGGAACAATGAGCAGTTCTTC
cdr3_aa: CASSYSRGNNEQFF

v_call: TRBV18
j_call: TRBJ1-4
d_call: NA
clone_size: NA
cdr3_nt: TGTGCCAGCTCTTTTACGTCAGGGCCTAATGAAAAACTGTTTTTT
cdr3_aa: CASSFTSGPNEKLFF

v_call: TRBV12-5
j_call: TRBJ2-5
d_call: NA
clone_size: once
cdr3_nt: TGTGCTAGTGGACGGGGTCGCGGGGAGACCCAGTACTTC
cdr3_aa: CASGRGRGETQYF

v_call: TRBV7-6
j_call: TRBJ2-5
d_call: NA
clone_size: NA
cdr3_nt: TGTGCCAGCAGTGTCTTGGAGACCCAGTACTTC
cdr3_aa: CASSVLETQYF

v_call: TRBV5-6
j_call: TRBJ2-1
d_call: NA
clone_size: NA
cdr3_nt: TGTGCCAGCTCCCGGAGGGTGGGCGCTAACTACAATGAGCAGTTCTTC
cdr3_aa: CASSRRVGANYNEQFF

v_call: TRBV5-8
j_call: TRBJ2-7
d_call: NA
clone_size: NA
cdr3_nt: TGTGCCAGCAGCCGCGGCCACGAGCAGTACTTC
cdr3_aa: CASSRGHEQYF

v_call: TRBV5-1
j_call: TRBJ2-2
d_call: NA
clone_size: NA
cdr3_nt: TGCGCCAGCAGCTTGGCAGGCCGGAGGGAGCTGTTTTTT
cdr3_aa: CASSLAGRRELFF

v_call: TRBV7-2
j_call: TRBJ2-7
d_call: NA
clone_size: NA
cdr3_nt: TGTGCCAGCAGCTTTCCAACCTACGAGCAGTACTTC
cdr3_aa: CASSFPTYEQYF